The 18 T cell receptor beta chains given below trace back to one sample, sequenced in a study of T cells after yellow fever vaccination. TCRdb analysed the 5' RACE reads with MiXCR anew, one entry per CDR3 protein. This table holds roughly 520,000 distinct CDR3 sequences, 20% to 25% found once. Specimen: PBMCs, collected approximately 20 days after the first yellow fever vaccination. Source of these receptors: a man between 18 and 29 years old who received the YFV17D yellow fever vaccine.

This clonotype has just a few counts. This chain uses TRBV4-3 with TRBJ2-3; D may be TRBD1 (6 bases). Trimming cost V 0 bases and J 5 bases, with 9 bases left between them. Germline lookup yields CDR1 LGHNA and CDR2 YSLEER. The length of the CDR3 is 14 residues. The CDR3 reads CASSQEYRVDTQYF. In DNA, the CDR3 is TGCGCCAGCAGCCAAGAATACAGGGTAGATACGCAGTATTTT.

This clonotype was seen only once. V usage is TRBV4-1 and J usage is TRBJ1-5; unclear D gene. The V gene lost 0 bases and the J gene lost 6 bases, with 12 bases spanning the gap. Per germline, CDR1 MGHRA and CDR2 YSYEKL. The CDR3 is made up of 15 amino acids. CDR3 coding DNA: TGCGCCAGCAGCCAAGATATGAGGACCGCTCAGCCCCAGCATTTT. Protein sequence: CASSQDMRTAQPQHF.

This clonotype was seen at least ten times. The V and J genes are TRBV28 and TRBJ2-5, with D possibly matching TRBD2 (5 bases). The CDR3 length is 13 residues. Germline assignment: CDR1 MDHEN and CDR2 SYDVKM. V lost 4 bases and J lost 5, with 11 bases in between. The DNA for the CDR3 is TGTGCCAGCAGTTCCGGGGTCTATGAGACCCAGTACTTC. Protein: CASSSGVYETQYF.

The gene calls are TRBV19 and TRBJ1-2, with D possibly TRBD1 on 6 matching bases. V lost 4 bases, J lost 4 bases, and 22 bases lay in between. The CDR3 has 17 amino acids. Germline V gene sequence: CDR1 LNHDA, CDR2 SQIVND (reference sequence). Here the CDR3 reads CASSRWDTFKVGYGYTF. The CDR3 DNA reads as TGTGCCAGTAGTAGATGGGACACGTTTAAAGTCGGCTATGGCTACACCTTC.

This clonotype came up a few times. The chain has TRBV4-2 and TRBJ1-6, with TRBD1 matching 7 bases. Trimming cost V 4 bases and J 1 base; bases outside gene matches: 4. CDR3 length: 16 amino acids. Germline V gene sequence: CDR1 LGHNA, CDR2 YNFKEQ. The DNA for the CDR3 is TGTGCCAGCAGCCTAGGGGGCGGTTCCTATAATTCACCCCTCCACTTT. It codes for CASSLGGGSYNSPLHF.

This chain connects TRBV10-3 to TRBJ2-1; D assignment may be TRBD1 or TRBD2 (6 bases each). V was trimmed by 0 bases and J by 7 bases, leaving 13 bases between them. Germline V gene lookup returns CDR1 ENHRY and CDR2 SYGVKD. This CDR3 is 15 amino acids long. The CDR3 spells CAISESEGGKNEQFF. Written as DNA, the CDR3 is TGTGCCATCAGTGAGTCCGAGGGGGGCAAGAATGAGCAGTTCTTC.

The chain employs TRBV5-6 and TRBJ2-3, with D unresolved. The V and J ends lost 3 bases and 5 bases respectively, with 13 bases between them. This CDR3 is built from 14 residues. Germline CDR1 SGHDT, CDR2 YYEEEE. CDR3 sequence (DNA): TGTGCCAGCAGCTCGCCGGGTTTGGTAGATACGCAGTATTTT. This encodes CASSSPGLVDTQYF.

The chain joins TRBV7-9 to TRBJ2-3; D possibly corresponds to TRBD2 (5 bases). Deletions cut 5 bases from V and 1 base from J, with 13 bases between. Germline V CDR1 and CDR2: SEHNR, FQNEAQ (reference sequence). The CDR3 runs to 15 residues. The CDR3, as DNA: TGTGCCAGCAGCCCCCCAGCGGCGGGCACAGATACGCAGTATTTT. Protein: CASSPPAAGTDTQYF. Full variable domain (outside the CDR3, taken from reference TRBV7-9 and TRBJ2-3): DTGVSQNPRHKITKRGQNVTFRCDPISEHNRLYWYRQTLGQGPEFLTYFQNEAQLEKSRLLSDRFSAERPKGSFSTLEIQRTEQGDSAMYLCASSPPAAGTDTQYFGPGTRLTVL.

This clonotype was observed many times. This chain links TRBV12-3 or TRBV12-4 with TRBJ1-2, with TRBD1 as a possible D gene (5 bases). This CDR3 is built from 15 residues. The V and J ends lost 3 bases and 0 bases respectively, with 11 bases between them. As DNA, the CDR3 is TGTGCCAGCAGTTTTCACGACAGTCCTAACTATGGCTACACCTTC. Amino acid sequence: CASSFHDSPNYGYTF.

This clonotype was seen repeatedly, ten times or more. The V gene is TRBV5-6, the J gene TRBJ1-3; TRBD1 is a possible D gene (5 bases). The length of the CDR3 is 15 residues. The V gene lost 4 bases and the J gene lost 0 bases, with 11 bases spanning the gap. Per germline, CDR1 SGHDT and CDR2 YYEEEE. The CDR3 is CASSLGRNSGNTIYF. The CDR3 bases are TGTGCCAGCAGCCTGGGACGGAACTCTGGAAACACCATATATTTT.

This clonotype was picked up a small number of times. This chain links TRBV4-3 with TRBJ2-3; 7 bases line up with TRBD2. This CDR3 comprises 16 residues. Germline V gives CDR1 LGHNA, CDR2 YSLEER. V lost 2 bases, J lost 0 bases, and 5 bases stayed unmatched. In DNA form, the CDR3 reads TGCGCCAGCAGCCAATCTAGCGGTTCTAGCACAGATACGCAGTATTTT. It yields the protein CASSQSSGSSTDTQYF.

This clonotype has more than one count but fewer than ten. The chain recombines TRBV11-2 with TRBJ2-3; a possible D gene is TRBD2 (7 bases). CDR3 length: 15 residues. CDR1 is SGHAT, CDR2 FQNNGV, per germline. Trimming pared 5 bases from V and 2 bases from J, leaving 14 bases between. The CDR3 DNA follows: TGTGCCAGCAGCCCCTGGGAGGGGGTCACAGATACGCAGTATTTT. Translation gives CASSPWEGVTDTQYF.

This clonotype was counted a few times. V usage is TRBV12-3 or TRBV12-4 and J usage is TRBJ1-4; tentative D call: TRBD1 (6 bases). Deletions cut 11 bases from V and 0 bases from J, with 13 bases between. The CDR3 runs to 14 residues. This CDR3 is CAAGHGATNEKLFF. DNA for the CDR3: TGTGCCGCGGGACACGGTGCAACTAATGAAAAACTGTTTTTT.

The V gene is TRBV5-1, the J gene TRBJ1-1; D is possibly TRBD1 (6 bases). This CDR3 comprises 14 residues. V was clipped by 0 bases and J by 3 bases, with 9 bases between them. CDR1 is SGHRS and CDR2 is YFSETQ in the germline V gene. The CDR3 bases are TGCGCCAGCAGCTTGGGGACAGATTACACTGAAGCTTTCTTT. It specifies CASSLGTDYTEAFF.

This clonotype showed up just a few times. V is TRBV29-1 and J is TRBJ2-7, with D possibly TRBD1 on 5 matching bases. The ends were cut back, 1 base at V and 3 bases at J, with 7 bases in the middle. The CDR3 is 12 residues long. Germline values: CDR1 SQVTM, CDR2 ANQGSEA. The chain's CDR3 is CSVEGQYYEQYF. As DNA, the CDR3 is TGCAGCGTTGAAGGACAGTACTACGAGCAGTACTTC.

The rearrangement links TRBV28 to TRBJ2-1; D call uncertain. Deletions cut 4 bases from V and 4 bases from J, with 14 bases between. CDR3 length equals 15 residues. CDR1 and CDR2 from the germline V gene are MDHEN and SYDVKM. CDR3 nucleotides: TGTGCCAGCAGTTCCTTGACCTCTGGGTACAATGAGCAGTTCTTC. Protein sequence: CASSSLTSGYNEQFF.

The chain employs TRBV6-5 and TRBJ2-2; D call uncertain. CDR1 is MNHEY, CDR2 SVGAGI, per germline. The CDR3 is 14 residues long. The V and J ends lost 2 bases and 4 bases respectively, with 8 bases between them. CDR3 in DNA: TGTGCCAGCAGTTACAGCAGGCTCACCGGGGAGCTGTTTTTT. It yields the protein CASSYSRLTGELFF.

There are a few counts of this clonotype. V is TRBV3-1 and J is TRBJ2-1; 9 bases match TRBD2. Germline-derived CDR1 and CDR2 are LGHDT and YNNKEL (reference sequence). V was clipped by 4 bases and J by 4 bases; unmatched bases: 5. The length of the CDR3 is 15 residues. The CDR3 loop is CASSPNGLAYNEQFF. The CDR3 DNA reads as TGTGCCAGCAGCCCTAACGGACTAGCGTACAATGAGCAGTTCTTC.